This T cell receptor beta chain was found in a study of identifying expanded T cells in peripheral blood. Study-wide points: Roughly two-week clone count variance significantly increased as total template count grew. About 1.2 clones differed between technical replicates, versus around 16 and 19 over time.

CDR1 SGHTA and CDR2 FQGNSA come from the germline V gene. CDR3 length equals 15 residues. V trimming: 6 bases; J trimming: 7 bases; junction bases outside the gene matches: 13. In regard to this clone: The antigen remains unidentified.

Healthy donors had no documented immune events, such as infections, while sampled. TCRdb keeps only in-frame clones here, not all; method: immunoSEQ multiplex PCR. Of around 78,000 clones in the sample, about four fifths are singletons; the top ten hold approximately 18%. Sequenced: blood. The clonotype was recovered from a person aged 18-69 years in good health. The gene calls are TRBV7-2 and TRBJ2-7; 9 bases agree with TRBD1. CDR3 loop: CASRSKPGQGDEQYF. The CDR3 DNA is TGTGCCAGCAGATCTAAACCGGGACAGGGTGATGAGCAGTACTTC.